This T cell receptor beta chain appears in the sequencing data of a study of cytomegalovirus exposure and HLA in healthy donors. Whole-study results and caveats: HLA alleles showed associations with around 15,000 TCR beta sequences in a later analysis, at a 0.05 false discovery rate.

In this sample, this clone turned up a few times. The antigen remains undetermined. Germline values: CDR1 SGHRS, CDR2 YFSETQ. Trimming pared 4 bases from V and 6 bases from J, leaving 10 bases between. The CDR3 loop spans 12 amino acids. PCR was performed using 60 Vbeta and 13 Jbeta primers. TCRdb keeps only in-frame clones here, not all; method: immunoSEQ multiplex PCR. The sample yields roughly 150,000 clones, roughly 80% seen once. The TCR originated in a male donor in good health and CMV-seronegative. This chain uses TRBV5-1 with TRBJ1-1; D ambiguous. Sequenced input: PBMCs. The CDR3 region is CASSQSSAEAFF. CDR3 sequence (DNA): TGCGCCAGCAGCCAATCGAGCGCTGAAGCTTTCTTT.